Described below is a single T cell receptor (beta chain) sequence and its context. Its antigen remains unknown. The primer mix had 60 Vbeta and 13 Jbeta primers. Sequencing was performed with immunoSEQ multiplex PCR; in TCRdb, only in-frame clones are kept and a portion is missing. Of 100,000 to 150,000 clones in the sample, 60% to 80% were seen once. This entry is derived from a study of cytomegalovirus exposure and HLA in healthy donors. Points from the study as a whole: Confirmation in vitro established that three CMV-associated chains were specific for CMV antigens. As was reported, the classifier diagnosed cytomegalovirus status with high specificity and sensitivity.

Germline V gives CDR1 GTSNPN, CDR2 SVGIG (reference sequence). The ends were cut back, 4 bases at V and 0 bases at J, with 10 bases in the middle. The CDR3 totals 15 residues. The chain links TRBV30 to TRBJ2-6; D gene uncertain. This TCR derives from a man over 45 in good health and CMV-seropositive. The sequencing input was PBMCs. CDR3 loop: CAWIGLNSGANVLTF. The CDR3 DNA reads TGTGCCTGGATTGGGCTTAACTCTGGGGCCAACGTCCTGACTTTC. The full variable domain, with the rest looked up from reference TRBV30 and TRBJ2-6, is SQTIHQWPATLVQPVGSPLSLECTVEGTSNPNLYWYRQAAGRGLQLLFYSVGIGQISSEVPQNLSASRPQDRQFILSSKKLLLSDSGFYLCAWIGLNSGANVLTFGAGSRLTVL.